The clone carrying this T cell receptor beta chain came up a few times. One entry per CDR3 protein results from TCRdb running MiXCR on the 5' RACE reads. The table records tens of thousands of distinct CDR3 sequences, over 13% of them present only once. This specimen belongs to a study of early T cells in non-severe SARS-CoV-2 infection. The CDR3 is 14 residues long. Germline lookup yields CDR1 SGHTA and CDR2 FQGNSA. The V and J ends lost 5 bases and 5 bases, in that order; junction bases with no gene match: 4. The sequenced sample was whole blood. The rearrangement uses TRBV7-2 and TRBJ2-5, with 11 bases lining up with TRBD2. This clonotype was sampled from an adult who was a healthcare worker with PCR-confirmed SARS-CoV-2 infection or an uninfected control (not recorded which). CDR3 DNA sequence: TGTGCCAGCAGCCCGTGGACTAGCGGGGAGACCCAGTACTTC. It is translated as CASSPWTSGETQYF. The full variable domain, rest sourced from reference TRBV7-2 and TRBJ2-5, is GAGVSQSPSNKVTEKGKDVELRCDPISGHTALYWYRQSLGQGLEFLIYFQGNSAPDKSGLPSDRFSAERTGGSVSTLTIQRTQQEDSAVYLCASSPWTSGETQYFGPGTRLLVL.